The present T cell receptor beta chain was sequenced within a study of cytomegalovirus exposure and HLA in healthy donors. The PCR ran on 60 Vbeta and 13 Jbeta primers. Here immunoSEQ multiplex PCR was the method, and the copy in TCRdb shows in-frame clones only, minus some. The sample lists tens of thousands of clones, about three quarters occurring once. CDR1 and CDR2 from the germline V gene are SQVTM and ANQGSEA. The V end was cut by 7 bases, the J end by 0 bases, with 7 bases between. The CDR3 covers 12 residues. Healthy bone marrow donors made up the donor group. V is TRBV29-1 and J is TRBJ1-5; no clear D gene. The source of this sequence is a male donor in good health and CMV-seropositive. Sequencing was carried out using PBMCs. For the CDR3, the DNA is TGCAGCGCTGTCGGTAGCAATCAGCCCCAGCATTTT. Translated: CSAVGSNQPQHF. Looking up the rest from reference TRBV29-1 and TRBJ1-5 gives the full variable domain: SAVISQKPSRDICQRGTSLTIQCQVDSQVTMMFWYRQQPGQSLTLIATANQGSEATYESGFVIDKFPISRPNLTFSTLTVSNMSPEDSSIYLCSAVGSNQPQHFGDGTRLSIL.